The TCR beta chain under discussion was sequenced for a study of control samples from healthy donors and cancer patients (dated by TCRdb to 2019 to 2021). Receptors were amplified or captured by the immunoSEQ multiplex PCR assay. TCRdb took over this immuneACCESS table, retaining in-frame rearrangements with V and J assigned. Such tables are incomplete; in checked studies, under half of the missing clones stem from an unresolved V gene, and the remainder is unexplained. Counted in this sample were more than 100,000 clones; 75% to 95% of them appeared once. Almost 2.5% of the sample comes from the top ten. The germline V gene supplies CDR1 SGHRS and CDR2 YFSETQ. The trim is 3 bases for V and 1 base for J, with a gap of 5 bases between the germline ends. The CDR3, from cysteine to phenylalanine, totals 14 residues. CDR3 DNA only is kept here, 42 bases in frame from base 1. Comments on this clone: The antigen it recognizes is unknown. Base qualities are not recorded, but no much larger clone differs from it by a single base.

The chain uses TRBV5-1 and TRBJ2-6; there is no confident call for the D gene. The source of this sequence is a man aged 18 to 35 in good health. The sample comprised blood. The DNA sequence reads TGCGCCAGCAGCTCTGGATCTGGGGCCAACGTCCTGACTTTC. It encodes CASSSGSGANVLTF.